The clone carrying this TCR beta chain was found once. Each participant's cohort was designated according to participant-reported clinical history. The data belong to a study of blood T cell repertoires in COVID-19. On the study more broadly: The United States, Italy and Spain provided the acute and convalescent COVID-19 samples. From T cells, B-cell-depleted T cells, or PBMCs came the material, which was cDNA or gDNA.

Per the original methods: Reference gene primers were amplified, and this amplification served to estimate nucleated cell counts. TCRdb's copy holds only in-frame clones and misses some; the assay was immunoSEQ multiplex PCR. V and J calls and clone size are given by that table; D and trimming were obtained from the DNA. Of roughly 320,000 clones listed, more than 75% are singletons. The CDR3 spans 16 residues. V dropped 1 base and J dropped 2; count of bases not matched to a gene: 2. Germline lookup yields CDR1 SGHAT and CDR2 FQNNGV. This chain uses TRBV11-2 with TRBJ2-1; 10 nucleotides line up with TRBD2. Input material: PBMCs or T cells enriched from blood (not recorded which). The sequence came from a man under 40 who had recovered from COVID-19. The CDR3 is CASSLASGRTYNEQFF. The CDR3 DNA is TGTGCCAGCAGCTTAGCTAGCGGGAGAACCTACAATGAGCAGTTCTTC.